This T cell receptor beta chain was captured by sequencing in a study of blood T cell repertoires in COVID-19. Authors' methods: Amplified reference gene primers provided the basis for estimating nucleated cell counts. Produced via immunoSEQ multiplex PCR; TCRdb's table is partial and in-frame only. The D gene and trimming were derived from the DNA, and the V and J assignments and clone size from that table. Here the sample spans 150,000 or so clones, around 87% being singletons. This sequence was found in an elderly man with acute or convalescent COVID-19. Sequenced material: peripheral blood.

In DNA, the CDR3 is TGTGCCAGCAGCTTTAGCGCGGGGACCCCCTTCGGGTATGGCTACACCTTC. Encoded protein: CASSFSAGTPFGYGYTF. The chain has TRBV7-8 and TRBJ1-2; D is perhaps TRBD1 (5 bases). V gave up 3 bases and J gave up 5 bases, with 22 bases separating them. The CDR3 contains 17 residues. Germline V CDR1 and CDR2: SGHVS, FQNEAQ.